This T cell receptor (beta chain) came from a study of PD-1 and CTLA-4 blockade in melanoma. Method: immunoSEQ multiplex PCR; TCRdb's copy keeps in-frame clones and lacks some. The data show 32,000 or so clones, about 89% seen once. The sequence was obtained from a human donor with melanoma. The specimen comprised CD8+ T cells from peripheral blood, sampled before anti-PD-1 treatment.

CDR3 loop: CASSEPGHYEQFF. CDR3 nucleotides: TGTGCCAGCAGTGAACCAGGACACTATGAGCAGTTCTTC. The rearrangement links TRBV6-1 to TRBJ2-1; maybe TRBD1 (5 bases). The length of the CDR3 is 13 residues. Trimming removed 2 bases from V and 8 bases from J, with 10 bases in between. Germline-derived CDR1 and CDR2 are MNHNS and SASEGT.